The T cell receptor (beta chain) described here comes from a study of beta chain features in type 1 diabetes. Study-level points and caveats: Among type 1 diabetes patients, VDJ junctions had fewer insertions and more deletions. Type 1 diabetes patients showed a moderate but significant shortening of TCRB CDR3s in all four CD4+ subsets.

Expressed TCRB transcripts were sequenced because the entire RNA isolate underwent reverse transcription. The protocol was immunoSEQ multiplex PCR, while the TCRdb copy is restricted to in-frame clones and leaves out a portion. This table has around 280,000 clones, roughly 15% appearing once. This CDR3 region has 15 residues. From germline, CDR1 is SGHTA and CDR2 FQGNSA. Trimming removed 6 bases from V and 4 bases from J; junction bases left unmatched: 10. This clone was counted only a few times. Its target is not known. This clonotype originated in a man between 18 and 29 years old with type 1 diabetes. The chain couples TRBV7-2 to TRBJ2-3, with 7 bases that match TRBD2. The sample was naive CD4+ T cells from blood. CDR3 in amino acids: CASSRDYPSPDTQYF. For the CDR3, the DNA is TGTGCCAGCAGTCGGGACTACCCGTCCCCAGATACGCAGTATTTT.